The present T cell receptor (beta chain) was sequenced within a study of memory CD4+ T cells and cytomegalovirus serostatus. Turning to the study itself: Of the healthy Belgian adults, fewer than 10 were CMV seropositive and about 24 seronegative.

The sort gate was single viable CD3+CD4+CD8-CD45RO+ cells for memory CD4+ T cells. Total CD4+ T cells were enriched by CD4 positive selection. The CDR3 sequence is 13 residues long. Trimming cost V 7 bases and J 0 bases, with 9 bases left between them. Germline V gene sequence: CDR1 ENHRY, CDR2 SYGVKD. Generated by immunoSEQ multiplex PCR, the TCRdb table keeps only in-frame clones and is missing some. The sample contains under 50,000 clones, approximately 74% of which appear only once. The chain combines TRBV10-3 with TRBJ1-2; D gene uncertain. This sequence was found in an adult in good health and CMV-seropositive. Sequencing used memory CD4+ T cells from blood. The CDR3 DNA sequence: TGTGCCATCAAACGAGGACCTAACTATGGCTACACCTTC. It translates to CAIKRGPNYGYTF.